The 9 T cell receptor beta chains in this list originate from one sample, sequenced in a study of T-cell reconstitution after alpha-beta-depleted transplantation in children listed by TCRdb under 2016. The library was generated by PCR. For sequencing, an Illumina HiSeq 2500 was employed. To normalize quantification of the TCRbeta repertoire, the TCR libraries were built with molecular barcoding that relied on unique molecular identifiers. TCRdb reprocessing: public reads trimmed at Q25 with fastp, clones called with MiXCR, in-frame beta chains kept. Duplicate CDR3 protein sequences are folded into a single record with the most common DNA and genes. For this sample the table gives about 210,000 distinct CDR3 sequences, of which approximately 15% were detected only once. Approximately 40% of the sample belongs to the ten largest clones. Reading the label with the study, this specimen's treatment or condition is: allogeneic hematopoietic cell transplantation with graft depleted of TCRalphabeta T cells and CD19 B cells.

The source material was PBMCs, mostly from graft donor cells, sampled 360 days after TCRalphabeta/CD19-depleted stem cell transplant. These receptors all stem from a male patient between 2 and 10 years old who had a stem cell transplant for acute lymphoblastic leukemia, so the T cells may come from the graft donor.

This clonotype was seen a few times. The genes are TRBV20-1 and TRBJ1-5, with TRBD1 identical over 8 bases. The CDR3 length is 15 residues. Germline CDR1 reads DFQATT; CDR2 reads SNEGSKA (reference sequence). Losses at the gene ends were 0 bases for V and 6 bases for J; bases not matched to a gene: 7. In nucleotides, the CDR3 is TGCAGTGCTAGAGATTTCAGGGGGCAAGGTCAGCCCCAGCATTTT. It encodes CSARDFRGQGQPQHF.

With respect to this clonotype: An end of the junction differs from the germline gene, which may be a read error. The genes are TRBV7-8 and TRBJ2-7; D is unresolved. The CDR3 sequence is 12 residues long. Germline V CDR1 and CDR2: SGHVS, FQNEAQ. CDR3 residues: CASSSAGSFPVF. The CDR3 nucleotides read TGTGCCAGCAGCTCAGCCGGGTCCTTCCCCGTCTTC. Full variable domain (rest looked up from reference TRBV7-8 and TRBJ2-7): GAGVSQSPRYKVAKRGQDVALRCDPISGHVSLFWYQQALGQGPEFLTYFQNEAQLDKSGLPSDRFFAERPEGSVSTLKIQRTQQEDSAVYLCASSSAGSFPVFGPGTRLTVT.

This clonotype was observed a few times. The chain employs TRBV2 and TRBJ2-2, with 9 bases that match TRBD2. There are 16 residues in the CDR3. V lost 2 bases and J lost 2; bases outside the gene matches: 3. Germline values: CDR1 SNHLY, CDR2 FYNNEI. CDR3 region: CASSEIAGVNTGELFF. The CDR3 DNA is TGTGCCAGCAGTGAAATAGCGGGGGTTAACACCGGGGAGCTGTTTTTT.

The genes are TRBV27 and TRBJ1-4, with no clear D. CDR3 size: 12 residues. Germline V CDR1 and CDR2: MNHEY, SMNVEV (reference sequence). Trimming pared 8 bases from V and 7 bases from J, leaving 11 bases between. The CDR3 nucleotides are TGTGCCAGCGGGTCCCCCGGTGAAAAACTGTTTTTT. Its translation: CASGSPGEKLFF.

This clonotype was recorded a few times. The chain links TRBV12-3 or TRBV12-4 to TRBJ1-1; D possibly corresponds to TRBD1 (5 bases). The V end was cut by 5 bases, the J end by 3 bases, with 16 bases between. The CDR3 spans 15 residues. This CDR3 is CASSPAGQVHTEAFF. CDR3 sequence (DNA): TGTGCCAGCAGTCCAGCAGGGCAGGTTCACACTGAAGCTTTCTTT.

This clonotype was found many times. This sequence joins TRBV11-2 and TRBJ2-3; 13 bases line up with TRBD2. CDR3 length: 17 residues. Per the germline V gene, CDR1 is SGHAT and CDR2 is FQNNGV. J gave up 0 bases and V 5 bases, and 5 bases lay outside the gene matches. As DNA, the CDR3 is TGTGCCAGCAGCCCGCGACTAGCGGGGGGAAGCACAGATACGCAGTATTTT. It encodes CASSPRLAGGSTDTQYF.

The rearrangement joins TRBV28 to TRBJ2-7; TRBD1 aligns across 7 bases. Per germline, CDR1 MDHEN and CDR2 SYDVKM. Unmatched junction bases numbered 13, after V lost 1 base and J lost 4 bases. The CDR3 runs 17 residues. CDR3 coding DNA: TGTGCCAGCAGTTTATTGGGTCAGGGGGTATCCGGGTACGAGCAGTACTTC. Residues: CASSLLGQGVSGYEQYF. The entire variable domain, with the rest obtained from reference TRBV28 and TRBJ2-7, is as follows: DVKVTQSSRYLVKRTGEKVFLECVQDMDHENMFWYRQDPGLGLRLIYFSYDVKMKEKGDIPEGYSVSREKKERFSLILESASTNQTSMYLCASSLLGQGVSGYEQYFGPGTRLTVT.

V and J are TRBV19 and TRBJ1-5; the match to TRBD1 covers 9 bases. CDR3 size: 13 residues. V lost 6 bases to trimming and J lost 4 bases; unmatched junction nucleotides: 1. Germline-derived CDR1 and CDR2 are LNHDA and SQIVND (reference sequence). CDR3 region: CASSGTGNQPQHF. DNA for the CDR3: TGTGCCAGTAGCGGGACAGGGAATCAGCCCCAGCATTTT.

The sample holds a few counts of this clonotype. V and J are TRBV28 and TRBJ2-1, with 10 bases lining up with TRBD2. Germline CDR1 and CDR2: MDHEN and SYDVKM. The CDR3 spans 15 residues. The ends lost 5 bases at V and 9 bases at J; junction bases unmatched: 10. The CDR3 nucleotides are TGTGCCAGCAGTCACTCTAGCGGGAGCGCAAGTGAGCAGTTCTTC. It specifies CASSHSSGSASEQFF.